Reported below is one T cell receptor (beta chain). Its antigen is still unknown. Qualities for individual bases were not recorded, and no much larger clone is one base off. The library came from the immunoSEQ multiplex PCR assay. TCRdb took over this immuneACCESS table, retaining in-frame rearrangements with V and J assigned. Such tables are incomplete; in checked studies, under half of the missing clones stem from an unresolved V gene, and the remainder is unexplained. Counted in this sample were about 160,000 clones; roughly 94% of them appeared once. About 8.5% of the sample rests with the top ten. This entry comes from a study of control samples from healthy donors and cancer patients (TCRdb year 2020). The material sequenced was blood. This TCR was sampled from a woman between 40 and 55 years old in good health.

The CDR3 region reads CASSGSQGLETQYF. The nucleotide sequence is given as TGTGCCAGCAGTGGTTCACAGGGTTTGGAGACCCAGTACTTC. The rearranged chain carries TRBV6-6 and TRBJ2-5; tentative D gene TRBD1, with 6 bases matching. In the germline V gene (reference sequence), CDR1 corresponds to MNHNY and CDR2 to SVGAGI. The V and J ends are trimmed by 5 bases and 5 bases, leaving 15 bases between them. Including the terminal cysteine and phenylalanine, the CDR3 comprises 14 residues. CDR3 DNA is the only sequence kept; it has 42 bases, read in frame from the first base.